This T cell receptor (beta chain) was retrieved from a study of blood T cell repertoires in COVID-19. Overall study: Acute and convalescent COVID-19 samples came from the United States, Italy and Spain. The cDNA or gDNA used as material had been derived from T cells, B-cell-depleted T cells, or PBMCs.

Per the study methods: The assay estimated nucleated cells by amplifying reference gene primers. Assay: immunoSEQ multiplex PCR; the TCRdb copy retains only in-frame clones and omits some. V and J calls and clone size are as listed in that table; D and trimming were resolved from the DNA. Of some 340,000 clones in the sample, around 80% were seen once. The V gene end was trimmed by 4 bases and the J gene end by 8 bases; junction bases not matched to a gene: 8. This CDR3 region has 15 residues. Looked up from germline, CDR1 is LNHDA and CDR2 is SQIVND (reference sequence). The sequence derives from a man aged 25-45 years with active or convalescent COVID-19. The chain couples TRBV19 to TRBJ1-4; 9 bases line up with TRBD1. The specimen was peripheral blood. CDR3 amino acids: CASSSDRGYYEKLFF. CDR3 DNA sequence: TGTGCCAGTAGTAGTGACAGGGGGTACTACGAAAAACTGTTTTTT.